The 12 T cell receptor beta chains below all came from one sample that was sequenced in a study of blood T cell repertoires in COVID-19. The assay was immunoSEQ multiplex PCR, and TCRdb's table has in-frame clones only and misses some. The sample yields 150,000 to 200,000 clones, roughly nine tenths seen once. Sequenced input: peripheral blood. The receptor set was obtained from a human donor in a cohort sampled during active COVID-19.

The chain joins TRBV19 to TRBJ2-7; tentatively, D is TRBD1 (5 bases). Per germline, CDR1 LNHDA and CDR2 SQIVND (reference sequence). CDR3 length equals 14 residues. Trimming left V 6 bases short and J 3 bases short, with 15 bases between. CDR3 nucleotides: TGTGCCAGTAGCGGAACAGGTCCTCTCTACGAGCAGTACTTC. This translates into CASSGTGPLYEQYF.

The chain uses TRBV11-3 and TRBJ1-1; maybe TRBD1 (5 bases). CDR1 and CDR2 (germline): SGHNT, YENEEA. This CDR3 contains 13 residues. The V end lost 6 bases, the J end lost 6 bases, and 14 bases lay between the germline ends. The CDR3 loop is CASSKRGWAEAFF. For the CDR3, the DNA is TGTGCCAGCAGTAAAAGGGGTTGGGCTGAAGCTTTCTTT.

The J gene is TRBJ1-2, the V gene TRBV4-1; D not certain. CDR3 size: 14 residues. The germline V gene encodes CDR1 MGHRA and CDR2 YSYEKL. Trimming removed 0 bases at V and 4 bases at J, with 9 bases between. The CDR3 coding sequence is TGCGCCAGCAGCCAAGAGCCGCGTAGCTATGGCTACACCTTC. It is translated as CASSQEPRSYGYTF.

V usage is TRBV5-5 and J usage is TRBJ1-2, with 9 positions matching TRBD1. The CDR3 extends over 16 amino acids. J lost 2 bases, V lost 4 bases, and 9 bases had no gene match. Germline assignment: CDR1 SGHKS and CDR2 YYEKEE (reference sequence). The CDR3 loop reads CASSPDRGLINYGYTF. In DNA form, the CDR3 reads TGTGCCAGCAGCCCGGACAGGGGTTTGATCAACTATGGCTACACCTTC.

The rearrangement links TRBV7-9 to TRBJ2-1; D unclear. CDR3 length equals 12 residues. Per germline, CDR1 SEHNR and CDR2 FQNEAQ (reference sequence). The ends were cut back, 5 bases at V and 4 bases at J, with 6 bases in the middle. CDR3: CASSPNYNEQFF. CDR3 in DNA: TGTGCCAGCAGCCCTAATTACAATGAGCAGTTCTTC.

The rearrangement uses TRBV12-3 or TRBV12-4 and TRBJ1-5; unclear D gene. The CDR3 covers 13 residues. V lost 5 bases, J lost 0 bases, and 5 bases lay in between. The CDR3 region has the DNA TGTGCCAGCAGTCAGAATAGCAATCAGCCCCAGCATTTT. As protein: CASSQNSNQPQHF.

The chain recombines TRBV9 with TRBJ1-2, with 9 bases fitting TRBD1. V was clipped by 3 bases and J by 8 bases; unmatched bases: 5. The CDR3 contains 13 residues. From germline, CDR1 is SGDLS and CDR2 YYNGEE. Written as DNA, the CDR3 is TGTGCCAGCAGCGGGGGACAGGGAGAAGGCTACACCTTC. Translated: CASSGGQGEGYTF.

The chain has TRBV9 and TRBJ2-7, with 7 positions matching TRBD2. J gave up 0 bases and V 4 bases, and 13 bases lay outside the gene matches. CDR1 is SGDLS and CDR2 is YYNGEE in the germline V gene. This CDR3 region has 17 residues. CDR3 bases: TGTGCCAGCAGCCTCACCCCGGGACTATTAGGCTCCTACGAGCAGTACTTC. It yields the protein CASSLTPGLLGSYEQYF.

CDR3 loop: CASSLGGMRGETQYF. For the CDR3, the DNA is TGTGCCAGCAGCTTGGGGGGTATGAGAGGGGAGACCCAGTACTTC. This sequence joins TRBV13 and TRBJ2-5, with a possible D match to TRBD2 (6 bases). CDR3 length: 15 residues. With 3 bases removed from V and 5 bases from J, the gap between germline ends came to 16 bases. CDR1 and CDR2 (germline): PRHDT, FYEKMQ (reference sequence). Combining the CDR3 with reference TRBV13 and TRBJ2-5 gives the whole variable domain AAGVIQSPRHLIKEKRETATLKCYPIPRHDTVYWYQQGPGQDPQFLISFYEKMQSDKGSIPDRFSAQQFSDYHSELNMSSLELGDSALYFCASSLGGMRGETQYFGPGTRLLVL.

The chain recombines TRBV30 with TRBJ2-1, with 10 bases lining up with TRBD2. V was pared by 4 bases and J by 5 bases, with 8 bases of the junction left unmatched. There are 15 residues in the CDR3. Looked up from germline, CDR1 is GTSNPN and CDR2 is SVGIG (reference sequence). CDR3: CAWTPAGGPHNEQFF. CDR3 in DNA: TGTGCCTGGACGCCAGCGGGGGGGCCGCACAATGAGCAGTTCTTC.

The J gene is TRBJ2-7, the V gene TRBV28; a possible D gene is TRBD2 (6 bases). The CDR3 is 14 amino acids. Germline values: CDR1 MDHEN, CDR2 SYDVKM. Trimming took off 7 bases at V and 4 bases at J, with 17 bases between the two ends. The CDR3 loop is CASTNFAGTYEQYF. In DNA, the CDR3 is TGTGCCAGCACCAATTTCGCTGGGACTTACGAGCAGTACTTC.

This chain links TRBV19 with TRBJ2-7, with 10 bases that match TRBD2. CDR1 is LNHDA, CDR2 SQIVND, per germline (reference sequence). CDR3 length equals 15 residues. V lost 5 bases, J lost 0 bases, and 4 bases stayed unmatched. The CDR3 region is CASSDSSGSSYEQYF. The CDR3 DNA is TGTGCCAGTAGTGACTCTAGCGGGAGCTCCTACGAGCAGTACTTC.